There are many counts of the clone carrying this TCR beta chain. What it recognizes is unknown. This specimen belongs to a study of regulatory T cells in long-lasting Graves disease. Notes on the study in general: Newly diagnosed patients shared 1,000 or so public clonotypes; persistent patients shared about 2,700.

The sample's time point: persistent/refractory GD, antithyroid drugs over 5 years with positive TRAb. Scientists built the TCR library using RNA that was extracted from PBMCs. CDR3 length equals 16 residues. CDR1 is MDHEN and CDR2 is SYDVKM in the germline V gene. V lost 6 bases, J lost 13 bases, and 25 bases lay in between. Building the TCR beta libraries relied on iRepertoire HTBI primers, and CDR3 regions underwent Arm-PCR. In TCRdb, the multiplex PCR reads were re-called with MiXCR into one record per CDR3 protein. Found here are around 450,000 distinct CDR3 sequences, roughly 21% of them singletons; the top ten hold roughly 7.1%.

The source is a female donor with Graves disease. Source: peripheral blood mononuclear cells (PBMCs), taken when the disease was refractory, from a patient treated with antithyroid drugs. This chain links TRBV28 with TRBJ1-6, with D maybe TRBD1 (5 bases). The CDR3 DNA is TGTGCCAGCAGCCAATCTCCCGGGACCGGGGCAATTCCCCTCCACTTT. Protein product: CASSQSPGTGAIPLHF.